These 11 T cell receptor beta chains originate from one sample sequenced in a study of early T cells in non-severe SARS-CoV-2 infection. TCRdb ran MiXCR on the 5' RACE reads and lists one entry per CDR3 protein. The table includes about 69,000 distinct CDR3 sequences, about 9.4% detected once. The specimen was whole blood. These receptors came from an adult who was a healthcare worker with PCR-confirmed SARS-CoV-2 infection or an uninfected control (not recorded which).

This clonotype was seen more than once but under ten times. This chain links TRBV14 with TRBJ2-2; the D call may be TRBD1 or TRBD2 (5 bases each). V dropped 2 bases and J dropped 5 bases, with 6 bases sitting between them. This CDR3 is built from 13 residues. Germline CDR1 SGHDN, CDR2 FVKESK. The CDR3 nucleotides read TGTGCCAGCAGCCAATGGGGGACCGGGGAGCTGTTTTTT. This encodes CASSQWGTGELFF.

This clonotype was counted ten times or more. This CDR3 is CASSQGGQRGYGYTF. The CDR3 bases are TGTGCCAGCAGCCAGGGGGGACAGCGGGGCTATGGCTACACCTTC. The J gene is TRBJ1-2, the V gene TRBV3-1, with 7 positions matching TRBD1. Germline CDR1 is LGHDT and CDR2 is YNNKEL (reference sequence). The CDR3 length is 15 residues. V was pared by 3 bases and J by 4 bases, with 8 bases of the junction left unmatched.

The table lists this clonotype with many counts. This rearrangement joins TRBV5-1 to TRBJ1-1; no reliable D call. Per the germline V gene, CDR1 is SGHRS and CDR2 is YFSETQ. This CDR3 is 14 amino acids long. V lost 2 bases to trimming and J lost 1 base, with 9 bases between them. The CDR3 DNA is TGCGCCAGCAGCTTTGGACCGTCGAACACTGAAGCTTTCTTT. Its protein product is CASSFGPSNTEAFF. Full variable domain (outside the CDR3, taken from reference TRBV5-1 and TRBJ1-1): KAGVTQTPRYLIKTRGQQVTLSCSPISGHRSVSWYQQTPGQGLQFLFEYFSETQRNKGNFPGRFSGRQFSNSRSEMNVSTLELGDSALYLCASSFGPSNTEAFFGQGTRLTVV.

This clonotype was recorded many times. This chain joins TRBV4-3 and TRBJ2-2; 8 positions agree with TRBD1. The germline gives CDR1 LGHNA, CDR2 YSLEER. V dropped 0 bases and J dropped 7; count of bases not matched to a gene: 13. CDR3 length: 18 amino acids. DNA of the CDR3: TGCGCCAGCAGCCAAGATCGGACAGGGATCTCTCCTTACGGGGAGCTGTTTTTT. Encoded protein: CASSQDRTGISPYGELFF.

This clonotype was seen at least ten times. V gene TRBV10-3 combines with J gene TRBJ2-7; tentatively, D is TRBD2 (6 bases). The germline V gene has CDR1 ENHRY and CDR2 SYGVKD. V lost 3 bases, J lost 2 bases, and 14 bases lay in between. The CDR3 runs to 15 residues. This chain's CDR3 is CAISDVASDAYEQYF. The DNA for the CDR3 is TGTGCCATCAGTGATGTGGCTAGCGATGCCTACGAGCAGTACTTC.

CDR3 DNA sequence: TGTGCCAGCAGCCCAACTAGCGGGGGGGCCGGAGAGACCCAGTACTTC. Translating gives CASSPTSGGAGETQYF. The V gene is TRBV7-2, the J gene TRBJ2-5; TRBD2 matches at 13 bases. The V segment lost 5 bases and the J segment 4 bases; nucleotides outside the gene matches: 7. CDR3 length: 16 amino acids. Germline assignment: CDR1 SGHTA and CDR2 FQGNSA.

This clonotype was found a few times. This may stem from a read error, because a much larger clone lies one nucleotide away. The chain recombines TRBV2 with TRBJ1-5; possible D gene TRBD1, 6 bases. The CDR3 totals 13 residues. Germline CDR1 and CDR2: SNHLY and FYNNEI. Here the CDR3 reads CVSSRDTDQTQHF. The CDR3 coding sequence is TGTGTCAGCAGCCGGGACACGGACCAGACCCAGCATTTT.

This chain connects TRBV18 to TRBJ1-3; the D gene is possibly TRBD1 (5 bases). Between the trimmed V and J ends, which lost 3 bases and 2 bases, there was a span of 11 bases. The germline gives CDR1 KGHSH, CDR2 LQKENI. The CDR3 spans 15 residues. The CDR3 loop is CASSPGGGTGNTIYF. For the CDR3, the DNA is TGTGCCAGCTCACCGGGCGGGGGAACTGGAAACACCATATATTTT. Full variable domain (outside the CDR3, taken from reference TRBV18 and TRBJ1-3): NAGVMQNPRHLVRRRGQEARLRCSPMKGHSHVYWYRQLPEEGLKFMVYLQKENIIDESGMPKERFSAEFPKEGPSILRIQQVVRGDSAAYFCASSPGGGTGNTIYFGEGSWLTVV.

By share, this clonotype ranks as medium-sized (0.01 to 0.1%). J is TRBJ1-2 and V is TRBV5-4; 7 bases fit TRBD1. The V and J ends lost 7 bases and 6 bases, in that order; junction bases with no gene match: 15. Germline V lookup: CDR1 SGHNT, CDR2 YYREEE (reference sequence). This CDR3 spans 15 amino acids. CDR3 bases: TGTGCCAGCGCTCGACCCCAGGGGGGTAGTGATGGCTACACCTTC. Translating it yields CASARPQGGSDGYTF.

This chain's CDR3 is CASRWVRTSTDTQYF. The CDR3 DNA sequence: TGTGCCAGCAGGTGGGTCCGGACTAGCACAGATACGCAGTATTTT. The chain combines TRBV7-9 with TRBJ2-3, with D tentatively TRBD2 (5 bases). In germline, CDR1 is SEHNR, CDR2 FQNEAQ (reference sequence). The CDR3 length is 15 residues. V lost 6 bases and J lost 0, with 13 bases in between.

The rearrangement uses TRBV20-1 and TRBJ2-3; TRBD2 matches at 12 bases. Germline CDR1 and CDR2: DFQATT and SNEGSKA (reference sequence). The CDR3 runs to 13 residues. V shed 4 bases and J 7 bases; nucleotides not matched to a gene: 3. This CDR3 is CSATSGGANTQYF. The CDR3 coding sequence is TGCAGTGCTACTAGCGGGGGGGCAAATACGCAGTATTTT.